The T cell receptor (beta chain) described here comes from a study of T-cell reconstitution after alpha-beta-depleted transplantation in children. Study results and limitations: After transplant, at about two months, alpha-beta T cells were reportedly derived from several hundred expanded graft clones.

The CDR3 has 14 residues. Germline V gene data show CDR1 as SGHAT and CDR2 as FQNNGV. A TCRbeta library incorporating unique molecular identifiers was prepared. TCRdb itself ran the PCR reads through MiXCR, one entry per CDR3 protein. The sample contains 480,000 or so distinct CDR3 sequences, over 9.5% of which appear only once. Concerning this clonotype itself: Its target is unknown. One junction end does not reproduce the germline sequence, and a read error may be involved.

This specimen consisted of PBMCs, obtained before TCRalphabeta/CD19-depleted stem cell transplant. The rearrangement joins TRBV11-2 to TRBJ2-3, with a tentative D call TRBD2 (5 bases). This receptor was identified in a child aged 2 to 10 with inherited bone marrow failure, due to receive a stem cell transplant. The chain's CDR3 is CARSFGSGTDTQYF. The DNA of the CDR3 is TGTGCCAGGAGCTTTGGTAGCGGCACAGATACGCAGTATTTT. Filled out from reference TRBV11-2 and TRBJ2-3, the complete variable domain reads EAGVAQSPRYKIIEKRQSVAFWCNPISGHATLYWYQQILGQGPKLLIQFQNNGVVDDSQLPKDRFSAERLKGVDSTLKIQPAKLEDSAVYLCARSFGSGTDTQYFGPGTRLTVL.